The sequence of this T cell receptor (beta chain) was determined in a study of T cells after posttransplantation cyclophosphamide. A marrow graft followed busulfan-fludarabine conditioning, with cyclophosphamide on days +3 and +4. After removal of 5 bases from V and 4 bases from J, the junction contained 11 bases not matched to a gene. Germline CDR1 reads MNHEY; CDR2 reads SMNVEV (reference sequence). CDR3 length equals 15 residues. Sequenced by immunoSEQ multiplex PCR; TCRdb stores in-frame clones only, minus some. The table lists 17,000 or so clones, about 90% of them singletons. The sample in question was CD4+ T cells sorted from blood, obtained after allogeneic stem cell transplant with posttransplant cyclophosphamide. The chain couples TRBV27 to TRBJ2-7; the match to TRBD1 covers 7 bases. This clonotype was sampled from a male patient aged 55 to 69 who received an allogeneic stem cell transplant from a related donor and was CMV-positive. Some T cells may be provided by the graft donor. CDR3: CASSRGTTGLYEQYF. The CDR3 nucleotides read TGTGCCAGCAGTAGGGGGACGACAGGGCTTTACGAGCAGTACTTC.